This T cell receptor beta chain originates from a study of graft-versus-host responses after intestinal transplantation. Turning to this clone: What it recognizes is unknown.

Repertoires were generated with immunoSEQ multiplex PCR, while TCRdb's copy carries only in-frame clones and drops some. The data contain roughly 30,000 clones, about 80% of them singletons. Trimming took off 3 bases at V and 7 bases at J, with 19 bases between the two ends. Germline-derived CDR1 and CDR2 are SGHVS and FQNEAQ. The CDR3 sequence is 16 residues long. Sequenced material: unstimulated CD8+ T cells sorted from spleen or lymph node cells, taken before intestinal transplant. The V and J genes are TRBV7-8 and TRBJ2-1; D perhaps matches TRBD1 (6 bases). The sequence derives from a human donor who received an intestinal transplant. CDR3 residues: CASSFHRDTKANEQFF. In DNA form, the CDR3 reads TGTGCCAGCAGCTTCCACCGGGACACAAAGGCGAATGAGCAGTTCTTC.